This T cell receptor beta chain originates from a study of cytomegalovirus exposure and HLA in healthy donors. At the level of the study: There were 100 million to 120 million unique TCR beta sequences, drawn from approximately 190 million T cells, in an earlier analysis. Among fewer than 500 genotyped donors, roughly 80% fell in the Caucasian-associated ancestry cluster.

This clone was observed once. No antigen is known for it. Other nucleotide sequences from this sample produce the same CDR3. Whole-study results and caveats: TCR beta sequences numbering around 15,000 were associated with HLA alleles at 0.05 false discovery rate in a later analysis. Several of the most significant clusters appeared linked to common viral pathogens, based on a later analysis.

V was pared by 4 bases and J by 2 bases, with 6 bases between. The CDR3 loop spans 12 amino acids. Germline V CDR1 and CDR2: SGHRS, YFSETQ. Primers for the PCR totalled 60 Vbeta and 13 Jbeta. Measured with immunoSEQ multiplex PCR; TCRdb has only the in-frame clones, and not every one. This sample has around 97,000 clones; around 72% occur once, and the top ten carry about 3.7%. The chain carries TRBV5-1 and TRBJ2-5, with D hard to call. Source material: PBMCs. The clonotype comes from a man aged 35-49 years in good health and CMV-seronegative. The CDR3 DNA reads as TGCGCCAGCAGCCTTGTTCAAGAGACCCAGTACTTC. Its translation: CASSLVQETQYF. The full variable domain, with the rest looked up from reference TRBV5-1 and TRBJ2-5, is KAGVTQTPRYLIKTRGQQVTLSCSPISGHRSVSWYQQTPGQGLQFLFEYFSETQRNKGNFPGRFSGRQFSNSRSEMNVSTLELGDSALYLCASSLVQETQYFGPGTRLLVL.